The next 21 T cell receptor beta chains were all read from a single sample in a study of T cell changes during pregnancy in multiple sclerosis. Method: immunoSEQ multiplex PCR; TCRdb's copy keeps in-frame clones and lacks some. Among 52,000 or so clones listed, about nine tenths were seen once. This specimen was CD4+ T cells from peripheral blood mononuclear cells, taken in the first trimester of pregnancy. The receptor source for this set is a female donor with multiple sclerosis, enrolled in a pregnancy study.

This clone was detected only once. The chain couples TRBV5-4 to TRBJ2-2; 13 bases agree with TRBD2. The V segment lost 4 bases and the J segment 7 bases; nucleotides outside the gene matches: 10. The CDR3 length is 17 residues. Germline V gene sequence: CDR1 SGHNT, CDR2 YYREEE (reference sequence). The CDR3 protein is CASSQGGLAGLSGELFF. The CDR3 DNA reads TGTGCCAGCAGCCAGGGGGGACTAGCGGGATTGAGCGGGGAGCTGTTTTTT.

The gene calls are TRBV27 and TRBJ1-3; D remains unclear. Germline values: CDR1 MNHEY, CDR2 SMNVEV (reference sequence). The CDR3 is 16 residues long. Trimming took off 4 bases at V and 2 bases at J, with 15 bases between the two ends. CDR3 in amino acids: CASSSNARFTGNTIYF. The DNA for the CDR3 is TGTGCCAGCAGTTCTAACGCCCGGTTTACTGGAAACACCATATATTTT.

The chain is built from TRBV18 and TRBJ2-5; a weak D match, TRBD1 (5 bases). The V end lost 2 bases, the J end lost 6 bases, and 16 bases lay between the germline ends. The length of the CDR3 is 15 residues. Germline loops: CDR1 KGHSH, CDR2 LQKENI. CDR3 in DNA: TGTGCCAGCTCACCAGCATCCAGGGATCTTAAGACCCAGTACTTC. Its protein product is CASSPASRDLKTQYF.

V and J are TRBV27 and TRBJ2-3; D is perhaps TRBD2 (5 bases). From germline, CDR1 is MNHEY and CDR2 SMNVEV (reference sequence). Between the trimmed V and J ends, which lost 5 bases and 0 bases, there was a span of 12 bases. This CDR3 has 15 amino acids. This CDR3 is CASSSRLPSTDTQYF. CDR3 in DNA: TGTGCCAGCAGTAGCAGACTACCGAGCACAGATACGCAGTATTTT.

In DNA, the CDR3 is TGTGCCAGCTCACCTTCGGACACCATATATTTT. Protein: CASSPSDTIYF. The chain links TRBV18 to TRBJ1-3; no clear D. The CDR3 totals 11 residues. Trimming removed 3 bases from V and 8 bases from J, with 5 bases in between. CDR1 KGHSH and CDR2 LQKENI come from the germline V gene.

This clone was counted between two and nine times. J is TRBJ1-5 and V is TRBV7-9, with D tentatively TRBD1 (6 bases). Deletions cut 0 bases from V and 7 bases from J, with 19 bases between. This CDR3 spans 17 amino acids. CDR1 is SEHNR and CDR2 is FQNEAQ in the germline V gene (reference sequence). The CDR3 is CASSLATSGAEGQPQHF. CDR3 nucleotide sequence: TGTGCCAGCAGCTTAGCGACCTCAGGGGCTGAGGGGCAGCCCCAGCATTTT.

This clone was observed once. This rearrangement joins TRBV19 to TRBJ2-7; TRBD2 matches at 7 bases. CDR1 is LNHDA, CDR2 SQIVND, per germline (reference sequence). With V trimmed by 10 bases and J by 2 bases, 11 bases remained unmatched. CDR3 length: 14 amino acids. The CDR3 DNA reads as TGTGCCACGGCCCGCCGGGGGGATGCCTACGAGCAGTACTTC. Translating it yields CATARRGDAYEQYF.

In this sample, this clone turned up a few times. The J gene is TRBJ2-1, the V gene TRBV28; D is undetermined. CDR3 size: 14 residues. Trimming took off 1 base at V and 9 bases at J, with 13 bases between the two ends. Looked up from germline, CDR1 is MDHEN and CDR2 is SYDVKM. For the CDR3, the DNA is TGTGCCAGCAGTTTATATGATATGCGGAGTGAGCAGTTCTTC. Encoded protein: CASSLYDMRSEQFF.

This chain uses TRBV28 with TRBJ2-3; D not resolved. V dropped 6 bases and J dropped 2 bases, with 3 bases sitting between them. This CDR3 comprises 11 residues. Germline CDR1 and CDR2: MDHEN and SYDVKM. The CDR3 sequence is CASSITDTQYF. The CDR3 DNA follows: TGTGCCAGCAGCATCACAGATACGCAGTATTTT.

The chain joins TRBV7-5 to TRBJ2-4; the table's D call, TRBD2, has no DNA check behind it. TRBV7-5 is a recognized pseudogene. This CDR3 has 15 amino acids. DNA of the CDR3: TGTGCCAGAAGTATCCACCCGGTAGCCAAAAACATTCAGTACTTC. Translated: CARSIHPVAKNIQYF.

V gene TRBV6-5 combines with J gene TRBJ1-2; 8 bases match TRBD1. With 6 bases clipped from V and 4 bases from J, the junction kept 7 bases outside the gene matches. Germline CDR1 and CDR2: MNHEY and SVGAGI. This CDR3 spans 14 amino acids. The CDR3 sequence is CASRQTGAPYGYTF. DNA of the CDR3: TGTGCCAGCAGGCAGACAGGGGCCCCCTATGGCTACACCTTC.

CDR3 nucleotides: TGCGCCAGCAGCCAAGAGACCTCAGCTGGCGGTGAAGCTTTCTTT. Translating it yields CASSQETSAGGEAFF. The J gene is TRBJ1-1, the V gene TRBV4-3; D not resolved. This CDR3 contains 15 residues. V lost 0 bases to trimming and J lost 7 bases, with 15 bases between them. In germline, CDR1 is LGHNA, CDR2 YSLEER.

This chain's CDR3 is CASSPSGSEQYF. The CDR3, as DNA: TGTGCCAGCAGCCCAAGCGGGAGTGAGCAGTATTTT. J is TRBJ2-3 and V is TRBV4-2, with 8 bases lining up with TRBD2. The CDR3 is 12 residues long. Germline V gives CDR1 LGHNA, CDR2 YNFKEQ. Germline trimming cut 4 bases from V and 11 bases from J; bases unmatched to any gene: 5.

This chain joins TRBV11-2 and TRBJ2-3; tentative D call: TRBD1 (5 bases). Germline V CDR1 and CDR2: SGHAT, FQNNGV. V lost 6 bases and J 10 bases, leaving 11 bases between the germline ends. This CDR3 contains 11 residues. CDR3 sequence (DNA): TGTGCCAGCAGGACAGAGGTATCGCAGTATTTT. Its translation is CASRTEVSQYF.

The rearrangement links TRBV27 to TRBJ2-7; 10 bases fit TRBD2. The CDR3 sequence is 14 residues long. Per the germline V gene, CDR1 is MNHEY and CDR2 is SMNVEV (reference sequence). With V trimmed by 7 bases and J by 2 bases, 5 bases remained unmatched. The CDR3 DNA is TGTGCCAGCAAAAGAACTAGCGGGGCCTACGAGCAGTACTTC. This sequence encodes CASKRTSGAYEQYF.

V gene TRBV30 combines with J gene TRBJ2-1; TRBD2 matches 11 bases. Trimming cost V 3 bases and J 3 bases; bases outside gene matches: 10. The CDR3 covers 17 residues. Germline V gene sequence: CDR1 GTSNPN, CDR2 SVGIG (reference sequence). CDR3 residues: CAWSTLSGGAGYNEQFF. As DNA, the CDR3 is TGTGCCTGGAGCACACTTAGCGGGGGGGCCGGCTACAATGAGCAGTTCTTC.

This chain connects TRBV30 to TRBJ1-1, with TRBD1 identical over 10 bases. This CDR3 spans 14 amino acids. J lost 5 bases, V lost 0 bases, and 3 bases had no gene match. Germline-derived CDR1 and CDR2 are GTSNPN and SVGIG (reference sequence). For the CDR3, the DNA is TGTGCCTGGAGTGTATGGGACAGGGGTACTGAAGCTTTCTTT. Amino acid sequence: CAWSVWDRGTEAFF.

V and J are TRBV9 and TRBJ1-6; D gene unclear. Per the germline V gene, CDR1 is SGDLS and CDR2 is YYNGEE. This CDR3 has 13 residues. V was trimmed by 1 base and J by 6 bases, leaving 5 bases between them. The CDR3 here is CASSVTVNSPLHF. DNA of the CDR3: TGTGCCAGCAGCGTAACAGTTAATTCACCCCTCCACTTT.

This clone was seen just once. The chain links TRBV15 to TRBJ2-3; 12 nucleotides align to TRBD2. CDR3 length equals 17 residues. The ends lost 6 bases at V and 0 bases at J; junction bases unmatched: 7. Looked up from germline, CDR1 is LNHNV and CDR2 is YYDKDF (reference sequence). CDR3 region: CATSKRLAGVSTDTQYF. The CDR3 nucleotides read TGTGCCACCAGTAAGAGACTAGCGGGAGTTAGCACAGATACGCAGTATTTT.

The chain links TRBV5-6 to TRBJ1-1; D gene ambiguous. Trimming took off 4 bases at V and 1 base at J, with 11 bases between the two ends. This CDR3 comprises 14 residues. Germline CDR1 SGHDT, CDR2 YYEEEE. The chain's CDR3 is CASSPRAQNTEAFF. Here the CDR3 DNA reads TGTGCCAGCAGCCCGCGGGCCCAGAACACTGAAGCTTTCTTT.

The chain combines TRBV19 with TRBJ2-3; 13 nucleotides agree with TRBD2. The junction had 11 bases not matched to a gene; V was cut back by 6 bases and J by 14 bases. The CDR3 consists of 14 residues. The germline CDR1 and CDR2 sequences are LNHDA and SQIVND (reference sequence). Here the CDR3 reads CASSQLAGGPFLYF. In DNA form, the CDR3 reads TGTGCCAGTAGCCAACTAGCGGGAGGGCCGTTTTTGTATTTT. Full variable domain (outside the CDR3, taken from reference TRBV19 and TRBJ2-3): DGGITQSPKYLFRKEGQNVTLSCEQNLNHDAMYWYRQDPGQGLRLIYYSQIVNDFQKGDIAEGYSVSREKKESFPLTVTSAQKNPTAFYLCASSQLAGGPFLYFGPGTRLTVL.